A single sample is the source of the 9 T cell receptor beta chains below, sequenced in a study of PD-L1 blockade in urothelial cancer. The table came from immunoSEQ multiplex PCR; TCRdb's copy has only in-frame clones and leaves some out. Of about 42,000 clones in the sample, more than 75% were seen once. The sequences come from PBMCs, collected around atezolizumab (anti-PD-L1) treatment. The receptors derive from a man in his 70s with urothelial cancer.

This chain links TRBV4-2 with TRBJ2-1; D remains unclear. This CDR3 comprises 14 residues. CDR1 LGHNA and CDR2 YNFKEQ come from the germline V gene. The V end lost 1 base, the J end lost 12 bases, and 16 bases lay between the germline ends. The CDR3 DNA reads TGTGCCAGCAGCCAAGGTAACACTGGCGGAGTGCAGTTCTTC. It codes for CASSQGNTGGVQFF.

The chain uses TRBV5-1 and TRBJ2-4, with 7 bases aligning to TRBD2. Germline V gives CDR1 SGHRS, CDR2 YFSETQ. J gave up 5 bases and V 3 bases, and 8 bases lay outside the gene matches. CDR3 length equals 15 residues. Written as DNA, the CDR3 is TGCGCCAGCAGCTACTGGGCTAGCGGAGAAAACATTCAGTACTTC. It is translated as CASSYWASGENIQYF.

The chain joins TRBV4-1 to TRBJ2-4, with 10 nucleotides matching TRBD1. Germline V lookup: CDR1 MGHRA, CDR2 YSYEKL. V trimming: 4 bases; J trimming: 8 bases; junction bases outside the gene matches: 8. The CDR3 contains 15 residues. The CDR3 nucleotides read TGCGCCAGCAGCCGAAACCGGGACAGGGGTGACATTCAGTACTTC. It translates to CASSRNRDRGDIQYF.

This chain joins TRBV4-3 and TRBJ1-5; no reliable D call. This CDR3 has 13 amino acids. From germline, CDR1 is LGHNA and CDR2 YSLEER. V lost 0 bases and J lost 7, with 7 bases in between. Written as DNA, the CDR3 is TGCGCCAGCAGCCAAGAAAGAGGGCAGCCCCAGCATTTT. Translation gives CASSQERGQPQHF.

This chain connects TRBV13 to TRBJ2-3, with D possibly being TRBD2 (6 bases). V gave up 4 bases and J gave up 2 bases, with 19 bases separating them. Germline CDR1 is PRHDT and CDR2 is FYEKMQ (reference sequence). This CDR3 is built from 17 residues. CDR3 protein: CASSSRGGATYTDTQYF. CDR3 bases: TGTGCCAGCAGCTCGCGGGGTGGGGCGACTTACACAGATACGCAGTATTTT. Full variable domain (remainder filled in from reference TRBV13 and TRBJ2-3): AAGVIQSPRHLIKEKRETATLKCYPIPRHDTVYWYQQGPGQDPQFLISFYEKMQSDKGSIPDRFSAQQFSDYHSELNMSSLELGDSALYFCASSSRGGATYTDTQYFGPGTRLTVL.

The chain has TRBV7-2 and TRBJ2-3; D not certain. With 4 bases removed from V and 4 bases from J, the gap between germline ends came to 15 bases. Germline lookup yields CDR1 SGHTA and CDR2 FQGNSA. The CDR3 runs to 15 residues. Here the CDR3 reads CASSSTPNRADTQYF. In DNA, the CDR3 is TGTGCCAGCAGCTCTACTCCTAATCGCGCAGATACGCAGTATTTT.

DNA for the CDR3: TGTGCCAGCAGCCATATAATACAGGGGGCGACTGATAATGAAAAACTGTTTTTT. This gives the protein CASSHIIQGATDNEKLFF. The rearrangement links TRBV11-2 to TRBJ1-4; 9 bases map to TRBD1. V trimming: 5 bases; J trimming: 4 bases; junction bases outside the gene matches: 14. This CDR3 comprises 18 residues. Per the germline V gene, CDR1 is SGHAT and CDR2 is FQNNGV.

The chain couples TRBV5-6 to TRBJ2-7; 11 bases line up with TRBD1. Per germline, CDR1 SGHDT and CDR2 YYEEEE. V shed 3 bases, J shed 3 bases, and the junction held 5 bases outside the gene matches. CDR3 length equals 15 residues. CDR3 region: CASSSGQGASYEQYF. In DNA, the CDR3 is TGTGCCAGCAGCTCCGGACAGGGGGCTAGCTACGAGCAGTACTTC.

DNA of the CDR3: TGTGCCTGGAATAAAGGACTAGCGGGAATGGAGCAGTACTTC. This sequence encodes CAWNKGLAGMEQYF. This rearrangement joins TRBV30 to TRBJ2-7; the match to TRBD2 covers 12 bases. The CDR3 extends over 14 amino acids. V shed 4 bases, J shed 7 bases, and the junction held 8 bases outside the gene matches. CDR1 is GTSNPN, CDR2 SVGIG, per germline (reference sequence).